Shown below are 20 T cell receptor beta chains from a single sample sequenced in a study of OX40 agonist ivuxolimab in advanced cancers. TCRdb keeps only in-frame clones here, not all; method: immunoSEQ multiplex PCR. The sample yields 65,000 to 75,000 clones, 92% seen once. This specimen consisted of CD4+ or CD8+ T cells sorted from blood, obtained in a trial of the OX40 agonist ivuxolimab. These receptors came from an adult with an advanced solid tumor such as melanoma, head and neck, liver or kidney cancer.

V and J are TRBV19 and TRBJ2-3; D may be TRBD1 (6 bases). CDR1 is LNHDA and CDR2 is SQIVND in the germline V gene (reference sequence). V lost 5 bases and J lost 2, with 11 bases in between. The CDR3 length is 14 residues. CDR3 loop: CASSPRTDTDTQYF. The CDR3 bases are TGTGCCAGTAGTCCACGGACAGACACAGATACGCAGTATTTT.

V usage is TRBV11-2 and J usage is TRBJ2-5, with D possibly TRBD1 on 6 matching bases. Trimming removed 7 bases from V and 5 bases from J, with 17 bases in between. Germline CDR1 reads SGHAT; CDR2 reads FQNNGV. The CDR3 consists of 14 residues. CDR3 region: CASTRLGAEETQYF. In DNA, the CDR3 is TGTGCCAGCACCCGACTGGGGGCCGAGGAGACCCAGTACTTC.

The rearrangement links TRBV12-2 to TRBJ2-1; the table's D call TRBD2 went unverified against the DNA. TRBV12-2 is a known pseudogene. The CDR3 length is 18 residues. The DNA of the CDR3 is TGTGCAAGTCGCTTAGATTTTCCATGGGTAGCGGGAGACAATGAGCAGTTCTTC. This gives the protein CASRLDFPWVAGDNEQFF.

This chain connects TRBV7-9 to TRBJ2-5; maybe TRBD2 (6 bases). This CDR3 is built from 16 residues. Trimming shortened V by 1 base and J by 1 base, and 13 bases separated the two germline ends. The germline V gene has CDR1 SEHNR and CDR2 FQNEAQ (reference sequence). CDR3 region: CASSLGGVTAQETQYF. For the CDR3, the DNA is TGTGCCAGCAGCTTAGGGGGGGTGACAGCCCAAGAGACCCAGTACTTC.

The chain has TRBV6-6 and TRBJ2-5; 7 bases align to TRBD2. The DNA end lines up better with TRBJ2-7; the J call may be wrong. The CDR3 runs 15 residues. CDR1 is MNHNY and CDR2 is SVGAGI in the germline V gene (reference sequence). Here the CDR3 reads CASGGGLTQTYEQYF. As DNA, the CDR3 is TGTGCCAGCGGGGGGGGACTAACTCAAACCTACGAGCAGTACTTC.

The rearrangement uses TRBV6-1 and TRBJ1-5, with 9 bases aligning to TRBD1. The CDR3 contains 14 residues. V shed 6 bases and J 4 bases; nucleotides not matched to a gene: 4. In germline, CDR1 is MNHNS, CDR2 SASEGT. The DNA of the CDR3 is TGTGCCAGCAGGGGTGGACAGGGGAATCAGCCCCAGCATTTT. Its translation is CASRGGQGNQPQHF.

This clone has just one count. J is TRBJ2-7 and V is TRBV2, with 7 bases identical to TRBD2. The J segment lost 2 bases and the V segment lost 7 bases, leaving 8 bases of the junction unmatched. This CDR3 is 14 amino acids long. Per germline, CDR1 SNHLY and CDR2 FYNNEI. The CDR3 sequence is CASKGASGTYEQYF. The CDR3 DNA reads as TGTGCCAGCAAAGGGGCTAGCGGAACCTACGAGCAGTACTTC.

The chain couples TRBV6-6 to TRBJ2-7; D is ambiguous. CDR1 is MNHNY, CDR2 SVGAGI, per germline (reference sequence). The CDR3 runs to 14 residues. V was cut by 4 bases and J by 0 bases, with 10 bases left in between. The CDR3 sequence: CASSSTRSSYEQYF. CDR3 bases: TGTGCCAGCAGTTCCACACGGAGCTCCTACGAGCAGTACTTC.

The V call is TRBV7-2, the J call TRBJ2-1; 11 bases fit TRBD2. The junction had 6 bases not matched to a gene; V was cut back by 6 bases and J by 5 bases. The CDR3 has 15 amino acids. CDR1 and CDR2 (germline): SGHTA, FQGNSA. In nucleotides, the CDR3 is TGTGCCAGCAGGTCCGGGACTAGCGGAAACAATGAGCAGTTCTTC. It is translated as CASRSGTSGNNEQFF.

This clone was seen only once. Here the CDR3 DNA reads TGTGCCAGCTCACCACTGGGGGAACGGGATTCACCCCTCCACTTT. Translated, it gives CASSPLGERDSPLHF. The V and J genes are TRBV18 and TRBJ1-6, with D maybe TRBD1 (5 bases). The CDR3 loop spans 15 amino acids. Germline V gene sequence: CDR1 KGHSH, CDR2 LQKENI. Trimming shortened V by 1 base and J by 8 bases, and 12 bases separated the two germline ends.

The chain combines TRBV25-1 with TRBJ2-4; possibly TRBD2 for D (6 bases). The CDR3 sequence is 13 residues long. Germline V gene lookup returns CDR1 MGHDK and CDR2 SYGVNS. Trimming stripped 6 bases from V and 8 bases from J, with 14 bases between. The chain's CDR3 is CASRRWGEDIQYF. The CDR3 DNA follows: TGTGCCAGCAGAAGGTGGGGGGAGGACATTCAGTACTTC.

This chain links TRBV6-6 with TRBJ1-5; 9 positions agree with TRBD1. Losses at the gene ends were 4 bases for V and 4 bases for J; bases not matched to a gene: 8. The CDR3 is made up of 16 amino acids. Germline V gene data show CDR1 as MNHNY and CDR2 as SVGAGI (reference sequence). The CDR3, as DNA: TGTGCCAGCAGTTCCCCCGGGACAGGGTGGAATCAGCCCCAGCATTTT. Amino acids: CASSSPGTGWNQPQHF.

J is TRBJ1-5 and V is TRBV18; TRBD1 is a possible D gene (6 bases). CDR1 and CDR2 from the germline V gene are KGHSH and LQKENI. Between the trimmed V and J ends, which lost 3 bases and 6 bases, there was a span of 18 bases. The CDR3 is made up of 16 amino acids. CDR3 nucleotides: TGTGCCAGCTCACCCGGGGGGCAGGGATCGGGTCAGCCCCAGCATTTT. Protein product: CASSPGGQGSGQPQHF.

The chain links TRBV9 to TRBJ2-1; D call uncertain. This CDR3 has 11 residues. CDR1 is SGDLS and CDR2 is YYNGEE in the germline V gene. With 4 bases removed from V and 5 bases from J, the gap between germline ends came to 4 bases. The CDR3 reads CASSLDNEQFF. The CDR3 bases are TGTGCCAGCAGCCTGGACAATGAGCAGTTCTTC.

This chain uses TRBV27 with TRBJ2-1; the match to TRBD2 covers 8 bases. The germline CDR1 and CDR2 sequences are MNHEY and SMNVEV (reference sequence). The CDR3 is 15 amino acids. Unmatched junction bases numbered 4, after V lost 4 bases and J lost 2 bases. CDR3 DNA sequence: TGTGCCAGCAGTTCAGCGGGAGTACCCTACAATGAGCAGTTCTTC. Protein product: CASSSAGVPYNEQFF.

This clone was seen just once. CDR3 residues: CASSQSSGPGSNEQFF. The CDR3 bases are TGCGCCAGCAGCCAATCTAGCGGGCCGGGGTCCAATGAGCAGTTCTTC. V gene TRBV4-3 combines with J gene TRBJ2-1; 8 nucleotides agree with TRBD2. V lost 2 bases to trimming and J lost 6 bases; unmatched junction nucleotides: 9. The CDR3 is made up of 16 amino acids. The V gene's germline CDR1 is LGHNA and CDR2 YSLEER.

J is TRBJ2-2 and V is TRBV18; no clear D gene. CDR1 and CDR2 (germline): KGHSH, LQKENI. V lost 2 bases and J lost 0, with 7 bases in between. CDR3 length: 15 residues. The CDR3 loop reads CASSPATANTGELFF. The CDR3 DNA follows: TGTGCCAGCTCACCAGCGACTGCGAACACCGGGGAGCTGTTTTTT.

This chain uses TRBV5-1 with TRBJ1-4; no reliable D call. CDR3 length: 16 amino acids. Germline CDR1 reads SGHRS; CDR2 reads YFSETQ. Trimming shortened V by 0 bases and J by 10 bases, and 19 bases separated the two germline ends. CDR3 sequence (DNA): TGCGCCAGCAGCTTGGAGGCGACATTAGACGCGCGAAAACTGTTTTTT. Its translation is CASSLEATLDARKLFF.

The CDR3 sequence is CASSSGTGGSSAPDTQYF. The CDR3 nucleotides read TGTGCCAGCAGTAGTGGGACAGGGGGTTCCTCGGCCCCGGATACGCAGTATTTT. This chain joins TRBV6-4 and TRBJ2-3, with TRBD1 matching over 11 bases. Germline trimming cut 5 bases from V and 6 bases from J; bases unmatched to any gene: 16. The V gene's germline CDR1 is MRHNA and CDR2 SNTAGT. There are 18 residues in the CDR3.

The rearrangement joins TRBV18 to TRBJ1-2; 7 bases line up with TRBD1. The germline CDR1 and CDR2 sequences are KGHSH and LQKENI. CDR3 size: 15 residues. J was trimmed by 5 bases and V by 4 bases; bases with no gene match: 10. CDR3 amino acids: CASSRTGTDFYGYTF. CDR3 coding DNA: TGTGCCAGCTCACGGACCGGGACAGACTTTTATGGCTACACCTTC.